This T cell receptor (beta chain) was profiled in a study of post-analysis software for immune sequencing data. In the study overall: Relapsing-remitting, secondary progressive and progressive-relapsing multiple sclerosis courses were included. Findings and limits, study-wide: F measure grouped same-batch samples tightly together. Patients carried 4 or 5 TRBV segments more frequently than controls did, and TRBV5-6, TRBV5-1 and TRBV20-1 were among them.

Germline assignment: CDR1 SGHTA and CDR2 FQGTGA. The CDR3 sequence is 17 residues long. V lost 1 base, J lost 4 bases, and 9 bases stayed unmatched. Built from TCR beta cDNA, the libraries had unique molecular identifiers in them. TCRdb reanalysed the PCR reads using MiXCR and keeps one entry per CDR3 protein. The repertoire consists of about 460,000 distinct CDR3 sequences, with under 55% occurring once and the leading ten covering 12%. About this clonotype: Its cognate antigen is unknown.

This clonotype originated in a girl aged 5-17 years with multiple sclerosis. V gene TRBV7-3 combines with J gene TRBJ2-1, with 8 bases fitting TRBD2. Sequencing was carried out using blood. The CDR3 DNA reads TGTGCCAGCAGCTTAAGGGGGGCTAGCGGGCGTTACAATGAGCAGTTCTTC. It encodes CASSLRGASGRYNEQFF.